This T cell receptor beta chain was sequenced in a study of cytomegalovirus exposure and HLA in healthy donors. The study, taken as a whole, reports: Further analysis, carried out later, found HLA-associated TCR beta chains more clonally expanded than equally common other chains. The likely origin of a cluster of highly shared sequence variants was a sequencing artifact. What a later analysis showed was that several of the most significant clusters appeared linked to common viral pathogens. According to a later analysis, most TCR beta chains associated with CMV appeared HLA-restricted.

A remark on this clone: Its antigen is undetermined.

Germline V gene sequence: CDR1 SQVTM, CDR2 ANQGSEA. This CDR3 is 12 amino acids long. V lost 4 bases and J 5 bases, leaving 11 bases between the germline ends. The PCR ran on 60 Vbeta and 13 Jbeta primers. Sequenced by immunoSEQ multiplex PCR; TCRdb stores in-frame clones only, minus some. Of 150,000 to 200,000 clones in the sample, around four fifths were seen once. J is TRBJ1-2 and V is TRBV29-1; possibly TRBD1 for D (6 bases). The receptor was derived from a female donor in good health and CMV-seronegative. The sample taken for sequencing was PBMCs. The CDR3 coding sequence is TGCAGCGTTGGCCCGGACAGTTATGGCTACACCTTC. The encoded protein is CSVGPDSYGYTF.